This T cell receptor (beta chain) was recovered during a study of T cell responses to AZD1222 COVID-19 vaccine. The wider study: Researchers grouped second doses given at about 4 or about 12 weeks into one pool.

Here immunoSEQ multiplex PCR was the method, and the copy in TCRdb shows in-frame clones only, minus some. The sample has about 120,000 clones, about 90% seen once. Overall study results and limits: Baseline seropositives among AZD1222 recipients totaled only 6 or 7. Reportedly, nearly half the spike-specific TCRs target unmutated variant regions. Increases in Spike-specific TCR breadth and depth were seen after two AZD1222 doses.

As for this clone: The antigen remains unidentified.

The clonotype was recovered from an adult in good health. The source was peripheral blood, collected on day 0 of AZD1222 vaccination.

This CDR3 is CAWNPAGVGEQYF. The CDR3 nucleotides read TGTGCCTGGAATCCAGCGGGAGTGGGAGAGCAGTACTTC. The rearrangement links TRBV30 to TRBJ2-7; 8 positions agree with TRBD2. Trimming removed 4 bases from V and 7 bases from J; junction bases left unmatched: 9. The CDR3 runs 13 residues. The V gene's germline CDR1 is GTSNPN and CDR2 SVGIG (reference sequence).